Here is one TCR beta chain with its context. Antigen: not known. This sample was included in a study of T cell responses to AZD1222 COVID-19 vaccine. Overall study findings and caveats: Mostly white British, mostly female donors; authors suggested clonal diversity may be underestimated. Baseline testing showed seropositivity in only six AZD1222 recipients. The breadth and depth of Spike-specific TCRs increased once two AZD1222 doses had been given.

Produced via immunoSEQ multiplex PCR; TCRdb's table is partial and in-frame only. The table includes 100,000 or so clones, more than 75% detected once. Germline CDR1 and CDR2: MNHEY and SVGAGI. Trimming cost V 0 bases and J 3 bases, with 11 bases left between them. The CDR3 is made up of 15 amino acids. The receptor's source is an adult in good health. Here the sequenced sample was peripheral blood, taken on day 0 of AZD1222 vaccination. J is TRBJ1-1 and V is TRBV6-5; D ambiguous. The CDR3 nucleotides read TGTGCCAGCAGTTACTCGGGCTCGCTGGACACTGAAGCTTTCTTT. This translates into CASSYSGSLDTEAFF.